The subject of this entry is one TCR beta chain. The antigen remains undetermined. The sample is drawn from a study of beta chain features in type 1 diabetes. Findings and limits, study-wide: Among all four CD4+ subsets, Type 1 diabetes patients had TCRB CDR3s that were moderately but significantly shorter.

Sequenced material consisted of expressed TCRB transcripts (all of the isolated RNA was reverse transcribed). Clones were sequenced by immunoSEQ multiplex PCR, and TCRdb holds only the in-frame ones, with some missing. Among some 350,000 clones listed, roughly 14% were seen once. Germline assignment: CDR1 LNHDA and CDR2 SQIVND (reference sequence). The CDR3 extends over 14 amino acids. The V gene lost 5 bases and the J gene lost 0 bases, with 8 bases spanning the gap. The sequencing input was naive CD4+ T cells from blood. This sequence joins TRBV19 and TRBJ2-1; TRBD1 might be the D (6 bases). The origin of this receptor is a woman younger than 35 with type 1 diabetes. The chain's CDR3 is CASSGQFSYNEQFF. In DNA form, the CDR3 reads TGTGCCAGTAGTGGACAGTTCTCCTACAATGAGCAGTTCTTC.